This TCR beta chain emerged from a study of human T cells and chemical hapten exposure. As for the study in general: DPC (0.01%) was patch tested on the upper back and read at 6 days. Small pooled library volume differences mainly caused per-sample TCR yield variation.

The germline V gene has CDR1 ENHRY and CDR2 SYGVKD. This CDR3 spans 19 amino acids. Trimming cost V 3 bases and J 0 bases; bases outside gene matches: 5. Per the authors' pipeline: Ranging from roughly 20,000 to 750,000, TCR counts per sample had a median value of approximately 97,000. A single record per CDR3 protein comes from TCRdb applying MiXCR to the RACE reads. The V and J calls here are based on TCRdb, not the publication. The table records 150,000 to 200,000 distinct CDR3 sequences, about 22% of them present only once. As for time point: patch test 1, 2 weeks after DPC sensitization. As to treatment: therapeutic diphenylcyclopropenone sensitization with weekly scalp DPC. Sample donors consisted of patients with alopecia, aged 18 to 70 years, who were suitable for DPC. This clonotype appeared once.

The origin of this receptor is a woman in her forties or fifties with alopecia areata. Some clones in this sample may be carry-over from other donors' samples. V and J are TRBV10-3 and TRBJ2-1; 16 nucleotides match TRBD2. The sequenced sample was whole blood, obtained in connection with sensitization to the hapten diphenylcyclopropenone (DPC). CDR3: CAISDYGTSGRASYNEQFF. The CDR3 nucleotides are TGTGCCATCAGTGATTATGGGACTAGCGGGAGGGCCTCCTACAATGAGCAGTTCTTC.